The 8 T cell receptor beta chains given below trace back to one sample, sequenced in a study of T cells after somatic rescue of genetic block. Generated by immunoSEQ multiplex PCR, the TCRdb table keeps only in-frame clones and is missing some. The top ten clones hold about 2.9% of a sample with about 70,000 clones, 92% of them seen once. Sample: peripheral blood mononuclear cells (PBMCs). The receptors were gathered from a man aged 35-49 years.

The chain links TRBV10-2 to TRBJ1-1; 9 bases are shared with TRBD1. J was trimmed by 5 bases and V by 6 bases; bases with no gene match: 13. The CDR3 spans 16 residues. Germline V CDR1 and CDR2: WSHSY, SAAADI. CDR3 DNA sequence: TGCGCCAGCAGGGAACCGGGACAGGGCGCGGGTACTGAAGCTTTCTTT. It codes for CASREPGQGAGTEAFF.

The chain couples TRBV6-5 to TRBJ1-6; D is unresolved. This CDR3 has 15 amino acids. Germline loops: CDR1 MNHEY, CDR2 SVGAGI. V was cut by 0 bases and J by 9 bases, with 12 bases left in between. DNA of the CDR3: TGTGCCAGCAGTTACTCGAGGCAGCCAGCTTCACCCCTCCACTTT. Amino acids: CASSYSRQPASPLHF.

The chain uses TRBV18 and TRBJ1-5; no definite D call. Trimming cost V 2 bases and J 1 base, with 3 bases left between them. In germline, CDR1 is KGHSH, CDR2 LQKENI. The CDR3 is 13 residues long. The DNA of the CDR3 is TGTGCCAGCTCACCAGGGAGCAATCAGCCCCAGCATTTT. Encoded protein: CASSPGSNQPQHF.

The chain combines TRBV6-1 with TRBJ2-5; maybe TRBD1 (6 bases). V shed 6 bases and J shed 7 bases, with 15 bases lying between them. Germline V lookup: CDR1 MNHNS, CDR2 SASEGT. This CDR3 has 13 residues. The CDR3 protein is CASRARGWGTQYF. The CDR3 nucleotides are TGTGCCAGCAGGGCCAGGGGCTGGGGGACCCAGTACTTC.

This chain joins TRBV19 and TRBJ2-1; TRBD1 matches at 9 bases. The CDR3 runs 15 residues. The junction had 5 bases not matched to a gene; V was cut back by 4 bases and J by 4 bases. Germline assignment: CDR1 LNHDA and CDR2 SQIVND (reference sequence). CDR3 DNA: TGTGCCAGTAGTACTACAGGGGGCGGGTACAATGAGCAGTTCTTC. It yields the protein CASSTTGGGYNEQFF.

The J gene is TRBJ1-1, the V gene TRBV12-2; the DNA was not compared with TRBD1, the D call given in the table. TRBV12-2 is classified as a pseudogene. This CDR3 spans 17 amino acids. The chain's CDR3 is CASRQNRGHSMNTEAFF. The CDR3 nucleotides read TGTGCAAGTCGCCAGAACAGGGGGCATTCTATGAACACTGAAGCTTTCTTT.

There are a few counts of this clone. This chain uses TRBV11-2 with TRBJ2-7; D tentatively reads TRBD1 or TRBD2 (7 bases each). Trimming removed 5 bases at V and 5 bases at J, with 16 bases between. CDR3 length equals 14 residues. CDR1 is SGHAT and CDR2 is FQNNGV in the germline V gene. DNA for the CDR3: TGTGCCAGCAGCCCCCCGACAGGGAGGGACGAGCAGTACTTC. Its translation is CASSPPTGRDEQYF.

V gene TRBV6-4 combines with J gene TRBJ1-4, with D tentatively TRBD1 (5 bases). The CDR3 length is 15 residues. V was cut by 5 bases and J by 2 bases, with 12 bases left in between. CDR1 is MRHNA, CDR2 SNTAGT, per germline. CDR3 in DNA: TGTGCCAGCAGTCCCCGGGACGGTACTAATGAAAAACTGTTTTTT. Amino acid sequence: CASSPRDGTNEKLFF.